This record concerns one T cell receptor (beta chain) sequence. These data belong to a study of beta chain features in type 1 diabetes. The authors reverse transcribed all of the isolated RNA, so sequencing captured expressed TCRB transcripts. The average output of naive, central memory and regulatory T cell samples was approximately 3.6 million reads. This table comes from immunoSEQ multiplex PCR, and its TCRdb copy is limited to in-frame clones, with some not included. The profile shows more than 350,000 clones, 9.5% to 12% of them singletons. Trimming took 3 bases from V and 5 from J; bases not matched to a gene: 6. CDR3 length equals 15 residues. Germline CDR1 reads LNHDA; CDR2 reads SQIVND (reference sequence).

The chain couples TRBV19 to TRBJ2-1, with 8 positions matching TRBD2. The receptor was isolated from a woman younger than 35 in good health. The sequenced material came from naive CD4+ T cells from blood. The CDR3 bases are TGTGCCAGTAGTATGCTCAGCGGGGGAAACAATGAGCAGTTCTTC. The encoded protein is CASSMLSGGNNEQFF.